This T cell receptor beta chain stems from a study of T cell responses to AZD1222 COVID-19 vaccine. This CDR3 has 14 residues. Per the germline V gene, CDR1 is LNHDA and CDR2 is SQIVND (reference sequence). V shed 1 base and J shed 7 bases, with 11 bases lying between them. Sequencing used immunoSEQ multiplex PCR; TCRdb keeps in-frame clones, though not all of them. This sample has roughly 77,000 clones; around 90% occur once, and the top ten carry more than 4.5%. The gene calls are TRBV19 and TRBJ2-1; no reliable D call. This sequence originates from an adult who received the AZD1222 COVID-19 vaccine. Source: peripheral blood, taken 28 days after the second AZD1222 dose. The CDR3, as DNA: TGTGCCAGTAGTATAGGTCGGGTTAGGAATGAGCAGTTCTTC. Translation: CASSIGRVRNEQFF.